A selection of T cell receptor beta chains follows, all from one sample in a study of OX40 agonist ivuxolimab in advanced cancers. Data came from immunoSEQ multiplex PCR; TCRdb stores just in-frame clones and leaves some out. The table has more than 25,000 clones, about 90% seen once. Sequencing was performed on CD4+ or CD8+ T cells sorted from blood, taken in a trial of the OX40 agonist ivuxolimab. Receptors were obtained from an adult with an advanced solid tumor such as melanoma, head and neck, liver or kidney cancer. The conserved cysteine and the conserved F or W are not part of the CDR3 here.

cdr3_aa,j_call,v_call
ASSQRFGTAKPRGYT,TRBJ1-2,TRBV4-1
ASSVARGGANTGELF,TRBJ2-2,TRBV9
ASIGLANTGELF,TRBJ2-2,TRBV19
ASSLGGQVHEQF,TRBJ2-1,TRBV5-6
ASSLTGGTEAF,TRBJ1-1,TRBV6-4
ASSFGGNSNQPQH,TRBJ1-5,TRBV5-8
ASSLVAGEVETQY,TRBJ2-5,TRBV13
ASSQGTSSYEQY,TRBJ2-7,TRBV4-2
ASRLQGPPEAF,TRBJ1-1,TRBV2
ASSVERLALYNEQF,TRBJ2-1,TRBV9
ASSLHETGYDYGYT,TRBJ1-2,TRBV28
ASSLASWDTQY,TRBJ2-3,TRBV7-8
ASSWDRQGESNQPQH,TRBJ1-5,TRBV2
ASSESGNGGNTIY,TRBJ1-3,TRBV6-1
ASRKQGYVTEAF,TRBJ1-1,TRBV25-1
ASRAGLNGYT,TRBJ1-2,TRBV6-5
ASSPIQGTGGPEQY,-,TRBV4-1
ASSKGGIAALGEQY,TRBJ2-7,TRBV21-1
ASSLIWGGKSSYNEQF,TRBJ2-1,TRBV28
ASYQGGSFVDEQF,TRBJ2-1,TRBV18
ASSQGQGAYEQY,TRBJ2-7,TRBV4-3
ASSDQGYGELF,TRBJ2-2,TRBV2
ASSPYDRYEQY,TRBJ2-7,TRBV7-8
ASSRDGTQETQY,TRBJ2-5,TRBV11-2
ASSMSLIYEQY,TRBJ2-7,TRBV19